This is a list of T cell receptor beta chains from one sample in a study of blood T cell repertoires in COVID-19. Repertoires were generated with immunoSEQ multiplex PCR, while TCRdb's copy carries only in-frame clones and drops some. The profile covers 97,000 or so clones, with less than 85% appearing a single time and over 15% taken by the ten largest. The sample was peripheral blood. The source is a woman aged 80 or over with active or convalescent COVID-19. CDR3s leave out the opening cysteine and the closing phenylalanine or tryptophan. Each record gives: V gene, clone size, CDR3 protein. A row's size may be missing; if present it is once, few, many or a size class.

V gene: TRBV9; clone size: NA; CDR3 protein: ASSGWTSVTDTQY
V gene: TRBV29-1; clone size: few; CDR3 protein: SVLGQGRAKNIQY
V gene: TRBV27; clone size: NA; CDR3 protein: ASSPLLAGAGEQY
V gene: TRBV4-2; clone size: NA; CDR3 protein: ASSQARGTGELF
V gene: TRBV6-5; clone size: NA; CDR3 protein: ASSIDRDYGYT
V gene: TRBV6-2/TRBV6-3; clone size: NA; CDR3 protein: ASSYSTRFETQY
V gene: TRBV9; clone size: once; CDR3 protein: ASSPASDPGNTIY
V gene: TRBV5-1; clone size: once; CDR3 protein: ASSLGRGTDTQY
V gene: TRBV3-1/TRBV3-2; clone size: few; CDR3 protein: ASSQDPGTTETQY
V gene: TRBV5-1; clone size: once; CDR3 protein: ASSDGYRLAGPYEQY
V gene: TRBV30; clone size: NA; CDR3 protein: AWSSLRQGTEAF
V gene: TRBV27; clone size: medium-sized; CDR3 protein: ASSLRGNLLDTQY
V gene: TRBV7-2; clone size: NA; CDR3 protein: ASSFSGPTDTQY
V gene: TRBV24-1; clone size: once; CDR3 protein: ATSEQGRETQY
V gene: TRBV2; clone size: once; CDR3 protein: ASSDILGGGNQPQH
V gene: TRBV4-1; clone size: NA; CDR3 protein: ASSQRQGNEKLF
V gene: TRBV14; clone size: NA; CDR3 protein: ASSHLNNEQF
V gene: TRBV5-1; clone size: NA; CDR3 protein: ASSKTGTSPYNEQF
V gene: TRBV6-6; clone size: few; CDR3 protein: ASSYGLFEKLF
V gene: TRBV15; clone size: NA; CDR3 protein: ATSRDRDRGVTGELF
V gene: TRBV29-1; clone size: NA; CDR3 protein: SVAPSSASYNEQF
V gene: TRBV11-2; clone size: NA; CDR3 protein: ASSLGDRVINNEQF
V gene: TRBV18; clone size: NA; CDR3 protein: ASSLGRDEQY
V gene: TRBV19; clone size: once; CDR3 protein: ASSIWGQGAGQPQH
V gene: TRBV28; clone size: few; CDR3 protein: ASSYGLAGSNEQF
V gene: TRBV6-1; clone size: NA; CDR3 protein: ASSEVSGAATQY
V gene: TRBV18; clone size: NA; CDR3 protein: ASSPQGGSGYT
V gene: TRBV7-9; clone size: NA; CDR3 protein: ASSLAQGTETQY
V gene: TRBV18; clone size: few; CDR3 protein: ASSPQLGTSGRQETQY
V gene: TRBV28; clone size: NA; CDR3 protein: ASSSVWGGSTDTQY
V gene: TRBV2; clone size: NA; CDR3 protein: ASRAGFGGYT
V gene: TRBV5-5; clone size: NA; CDR3 protein: ASSFGQGISSPLH
V gene: TRBV7-9; clone size: NA; CDR3 protein: ASSPNRAGTEAF
V gene: TRBV6-5; clone size: NA; CDR3 protein: ASSRTGSYNSPLH
V gene: TRBV19; clone size: NA; CDR3 protein: ASRWGSNYGYT
V gene: TRBV20-1; clone size: NA; CDR3 protein: SASTGNNNEQF
V gene: TRBV30; clone size: NA; CDR3 protein: AWSVWQGFFLLGYT
V gene: TRBV7-3; clone size: NA; CDR3 protein: ASSLIASGTDTQY
V gene: TRBV23-1; clone size: NA; CDR3 protein: ASSQLFRAGSDTQY
V gene: TRBV5-4; clone size: once; CDR3 protein: ASSSAGLAGGPGYEQY
V gene: TRBV25-1; clone size: NA; CDR3 protein: ASSEFRGSSYNEQF
V gene: TRBV6-1; clone size: NA; CDR3 protein: ASSEAGWDNTQY
V gene: TRBV5-1; clone size: NA; CDR3 protein: ASSVSPGGVERSYEQY
V gene: TRBV10-3; clone size: NA; CDR3 protein: AISGLAGGSYEQY
V gene: TRBV29-1; clone size: few; CDR3 protein: SVTNWSEAF
V gene: TRBV9; clone size: NA; CDR3 protein: ASSVYGGVGNPSGNTIY
V gene: TRBV7-9; clone size: NA; CDR3 protein: ASSLLQGQEAF
V gene: TRBV6-2/TRBV6-3; clone size: NA; CDR3 protein: ASRPSGRAFYNEQF
V gene: TRBV13; clone size: once; CDR3 protein: ASSIGAGPYEQY